One TCR beta chain is described in this entry. The CDR3 has 11 amino acids. Per the germline V gene, CDR1 is MNHEY and CDR2 is SMNVEV (reference sequence). The ends were cut back, 6 bases at V and 7 bases at J, with 7 bases in the middle. These data come from a study of blood T cell repertoires in COVID-19. TCRdb's copy holds only in-frame clones and misses some; the assay was immunoSEQ multiplex PCR. The sample has around 250,000 clones; approximately 86% are singletons. The material sequenced was PBMCs or T cells enriched from blood (not recorded which). This TCR was sampled from a woman aged 45-59 years who had recovered from COVID-19. The chain couples TRBV27 to TRBJ2-1; no clear D. CDR3 coding DNA: TGTGCCAGCAGACTGCGAAATGAGCAGTTCTTC. It yields the protein CASRLRNEQFF.